These 22 T cell receptor beta chains were sequenced from one sample in a study of post-analysis software for immune sequencing data. Study results and caveats: Controls showed lower frequencies than patients for five TRBV segments, and TRBV5-6, TRBV5-1 and TRBV20-1 were among these.

Antigen specificity for these receptors is unknown. Presence of unique molecular identifiers characterized the TCR beta cDNA libraries. Each CDR3 protein gets one entry after TCRdb re-called the PCR reads with MiXCR. The sample lists about 820,000 distinct CDR3 sequences; about 57% were seen once. Material for sequencing was blood. All receptors come from a girl aged 10 to 17 with multiple sclerosis.

This clonotype was picked up one time. The gene calls are TRBV20-1 and TRBJ1-5; 8 positions agree with TRBD1. Germline CDR1 reads DFQATT; CDR2 reads SNEGSKA (reference sequence). V was pared by 4 bases and J by 3 bases, with 8 bases of the junction left unmatched. This CDR3 comprises 15 residues. CDR3 sequence (DNA): TGCAGTGCTACTGGACAGGGTCTATACAATCAGCCCCAGCATTTT. Translation gives CSATGQGLYNQPQHF.

This chain links TRBV2 with TRBJ2-7, with 9 bases lining up with TRBD1. The germline CDR1 and CDR2 sequences are SNHLY and FYNNEI. The V and J ends lost 5 bases and 3 bases, in that order; junction bases with no gene match: 2. This CDR3 is 13 amino acids long. The CDR3 DNA reads as TGTGCCAGCAGTATGGGACAGGGCTACGAGCAGTACTTC. This translates into CASSMGQGYEQYF.

This chain connects TRBV20-1 to TRBJ2-1; 9 bases match TRBD2. The CDR3 totals 15 residues. Germline assignment: CDR1 DFQATT and CDR2 SNEGSKA (reference sequence). The V and J ends lost 6 bases and 1 base, in that order; junction bases with no gene match: 7. CDR3 protein: CSASKAGGSYNEQFF. The CDR3, as DNA: TGCAGTGCAAGTAAAGCGGGGGGTTCCTACAATGAGCAGTTCTTC.

The CDR3: CSASTRGQGAVYEQYF. The CDR3 DNA sequence: TGCAGTGCTAGTACCCGGGGTCAGGGGGCAGTCTACGAGCAGTACTTC. The chain uses TRBV20-1 and TRBJ2-7; 8 nucleotides align to TRBD1. J was trimmed by 3 bases and V by 3 bases; bases with no gene match: 13. This CDR3 has 16 residues. Germline-derived CDR1 and CDR2 are DFQATT and SNEGSKA (reference sequence).

The genes are TRBV29-1 and TRBJ2-7, with D uncertain. CDR1 is SQVTM, CDR2 ANQGSEA, per germline. V was cut by 6 bases and J by 3 bases, with 9 bases left in between. The CDR3 consists of 11 residues. CDR3 nucleotides: TGCAGCGTCATACTCAACTACGAGCAGTACTTC. Protein product: CSVILNYEQYF.

The rearrangement joins TRBV7-9 to TRBJ2-3; a weak D match, TRBD1 (5 bases). In germline, CDR1 is SEHNR, CDR2 FQNEAQ (reference sequence). The CDR3 is 15 amino acids. Trimming stripped 0 bases from V and 4 bases from J, with 11 bases between. DNA for the CDR3: TGTGCCAGCAGCTTAGCCCAGGGTTATCCAGATACGCAGTATTTT. Amino acids: CASSLAQGYPDTQYF.

This clonotype has only a few counts. This chain links TRBV7-9 with TRBJ2-7; TRBD1 matches at 7 bases. The V and J ends lost 2 bases and 0 bases, in that order; junction bases with no gene match: 13. The CDR3 runs 18 residues. Germline CDR1 and CDR2: SEHNR and FQNEAQ (reference sequence). The DNA for the CDR3 is TGTGCCAGCAGCTTATACGTGGGACAGCCGCGACCCTCCTACGAGCAGTACTTC. Its protein product is CASSLYVGQPRPSYEQYF.

The chain links TRBV12-3 or TRBV12-4 to TRBJ1-6, with a weak D call TRBD1 (6 bases). The V end lost 5 bases, the J end lost 8 bases, and 16 bases lay between the germline ends. CDR3 size: 15 residues. The CDR3 loop reads CASSPGQSRDSPLHF. The CDR3 DNA reads as TGTGCCAGCAGTCCGGGACAAAGTCGAGATTCACCCCTCCACTTT.

This clonotype was seen a handful of times. The chain is built from TRBV13 and TRBJ2-5; a possible D gene is TRBD1 (6 bases). Germline V gives CDR1 PRHDT, CDR2 FYEKMQ (reference sequence). The CDR3 sequence is 14 residues long. V lost 3 bases to trimming and J lost 1 base, with 9 bases between them. Written as DNA, the CDR3 is TGTGCCAGCAGCTTCCAGGGGCTCCAAGAGACCCAGTACTTC. Protein sequence: CASSFQGLQETQYF. Full variable domain (remainder filled in from reference TRBV13 and TRBJ2-5): AAGVIQSPRHLIKEKRETATLKCYPIPRHDTVYWYQQGPGQDPQFLISFYEKMQSDKGSIPDRFSAQQFSDYHSELNMSSLELGDSALYFCASSFQGLQETQYFGPGTRLLVL.

This chain connects TRBV12-3 or TRBV12-4 to TRBJ2-7; unclear D gene. The CDR3 contains 14 residues. The V and J ends lost 6 bases and 2 bases respectively, with 14 bases between them. The CDR3 DNA reads as TGTGCCAGCAGCCCCTCCTCCGGCGCCTACGAGCAGTACTTC. Encoded protein: CASSPSSGAYEQYF.

The J gene is TRBJ2-7, the V gene TRBV4-1, with D possibly TRBD2 on 7 matching bases. This CDR3 is 15 amino acids long. CDR1 and CDR2 (germline): MGHRA, YSYEKL. V was trimmed by 5 bases and J by 3 bases, leaving 17 bases between them. CDR3 loop: CASSNPRGGYYEQYF. The CDR3 DNA reads TGCGCCAGCAGCAACCCAAGGGGGGGTTACTACGAGCAGTACTTC.

The chain carries TRBV7-2 and TRBJ2-3; D uncertain. CDR1 is SGHTA, CDR2 FQGNSA, per germline. The CDR3 is 14 residues long. Trimming took off 2 bases at V and 6 bases at J, with 12 bases between the two ends. This CDR3 reads CASSLTGWMDTQYF. CDR3 DNA sequence: TGTGCCAGCAGCTTAACGGGCTGGATGGATACGCAGTATTTT.

The V and J genes are TRBV27 and TRBJ2-7; unclear D gene. Trimming stripped 5 bases from V and 2 bases from J, with 13 bases between. Per the germline V gene, CDR1 is MNHEY and CDR2 is SMNVEV (reference sequence). The length of the CDR3 is 14 residues. CDR3 region: CASSHLNSPYEQYF. The CDR3 nucleotides read TGTGCCAGCAGTCACCTAAACTCCCCCTACGAGCAGTACTTC.

This clonotype occurred a few times. This sequence joins TRBV10-3 and TRBJ1-2, with TRBD1 matching 8 bases. CDR1 and CDR2 (germline): ENHRY, SYGVKD. The ends lost 3 bases at V and 4 bases at J; junction bases unmatched: 7. CDR3 length equals 15 residues. The CDR3 protein is CAISDSGTGPYGYTF. Written as DNA, the CDR3 is TGTGCCATCAGTGACTCCGGGACAGGACCCTATGGCTACACCTTC.

This clonotype has just a few counts. The chain has TRBV3-1 and TRBJ2-5, with 9 nucleotides matching TRBD1. The end of the DNA fits TRBJ2-7 better, so the J call may be wrong. In germline, CDR1 is LGHDT, CDR2 YNNKEL (reference sequence). The CDR3 totals 18 residues. CDR3 residues: CASSSIRPGQGLVDEQYF. Written as DNA, the CDR3 is TGTGCCAGCAGTTCAATCAGGCCGGGACAGGGTTTGGTCGACGAGCAGTACTTC.

This clonotype has ten or more counts. This chain joins TRBV20-1 and TRBJ2-1; tentative D call: TRBD2 (6 bases). CDR3 length: 14 amino acids. Trimming left V 1 base short and J 4 bases short, with 11 bases between. Germline values: CDR1 DFQATT, CDR2 SNEGSKA (reference sequence). The CDR3: CSARVRGDYNEQFF. CDR3 sequence (DNA): TGCAGTGCTAGAGTGCGCGGGGATTACAATGAGCAGTTCTTC.

This clonotype was picked up a small number of times. The V gene is TRBV4-1, the J gene TRBJ2-6; maybe TRBD1 (6 bases). In germline, CDR1 is MGHRA, CDR2 YSYEKL. V dropped 4 bases and J dropped 0 bases, with 13 bases sitting between them. The CDR3 extends over 17 amino acids. In DNA form, the CDR3 reads TGCGCCAGCAGCCCAGAGGGGGAACACTCTGGGGCCAACGTCCTGACTTTC. It translates to CASSPEGEHSGANVLTF.

For this clonotype: Because it lacks the conserved phenylalanine or tryptophan at the end, this CDR3 is likely a read error. This rearrangement joins TRBV15 to TRBJ2-5; the match to TRBD2 covers 13 bases. This CDR3 is built from 16 residues. The germline CDR1 and CDR2 sequences are LNHNV and YYDKDF (reference sequence). CDR3 loop: CATSFGLAGESETQYV. Here the CDR3 DNA reads TGTGCTACCAGCTTCGGACTAGCGGGGGAAAGCGAGACCCAGTACGTC.

The chain carries TRBV27 and TRBJ1-2; TRBD1 aligns across 10 bases. With V trimmed by 0 bases and J by 7 bases, 11 bases remained unmatched. This CDR3 spans 17 amino acids. Germline CDR1 reads MNHEY; CDR2 reads SMNVEV (reference sequence). This CDR3 is CASSLSGTGVYSAGYTF. CDR3 nucleotide sequence: TGTGCCAGCAGTTTATCCGGGACAGGGGTATATTCGGCTGGCTACACCTTC.

This clonotype was seen a few times. The chain carries TRBV10-1 and TRBJ2-5; D not resolved. Deletions cut 3 bases from V and 11 bases from J, with 16 bases between. The CDR3 spans 13 residues. Germline V lookup: CDR1 WNHNN, CDR2 SYGVQD (reference sequence). The CDR3 bases are TGCGCCAGCAGTGATTTAATGCGTGGGGTACAGTACTTC. Translated: CASSDLMRGVQYF.

The chain employs TRBV7-9 and TRBJ2-5; 7 bases are shared with TRBD2. CDR3 length: 14 residues. V gave up 4 bases and J gave up 5 bases; unmatched junction bases: 7. Germline CDR1 SEHNR, CDR2 FQNEAQ (reference sequence). The CDR3 loop reads CASSYFRTRETQYF. The CDR3 DNA reads TGTGCCAGCAGCTACTTCCGGACTAGGGAGACCCAGTACTTC.

The V gene is TRBV7-9, the J gene TRBJ1-5; 9 positions agree with TRBD1. There are 15 residues in the CDR3. Looked up from germline, CDR1 is SEHNR and CDR2 is FQNEAQ (reference sequence). J was trimmed by 5 bases and V by 5 bases; bases with no gene match: 7. The CDR3 protein is CASSAGQGNHQPQHF. CDR3 coding DNA: TGTGCCAGCAGCGCGGGACAGGGTAACCATCAGCCCCAGCATTTT.